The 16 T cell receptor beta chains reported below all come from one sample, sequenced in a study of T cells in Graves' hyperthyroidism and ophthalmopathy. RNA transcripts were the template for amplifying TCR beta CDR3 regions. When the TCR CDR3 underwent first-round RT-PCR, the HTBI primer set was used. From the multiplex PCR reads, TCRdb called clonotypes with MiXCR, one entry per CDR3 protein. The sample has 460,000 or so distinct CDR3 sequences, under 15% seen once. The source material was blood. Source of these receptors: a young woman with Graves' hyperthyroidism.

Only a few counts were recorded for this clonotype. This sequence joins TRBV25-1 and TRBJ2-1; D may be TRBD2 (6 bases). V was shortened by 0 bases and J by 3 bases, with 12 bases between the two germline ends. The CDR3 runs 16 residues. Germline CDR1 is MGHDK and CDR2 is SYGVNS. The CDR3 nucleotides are TGTGCCAGCAGTGAATACCGTAGCGGAGTCTACAATGAGCAGTTCTTC. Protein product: CASSEYRSGVYNEQFF.

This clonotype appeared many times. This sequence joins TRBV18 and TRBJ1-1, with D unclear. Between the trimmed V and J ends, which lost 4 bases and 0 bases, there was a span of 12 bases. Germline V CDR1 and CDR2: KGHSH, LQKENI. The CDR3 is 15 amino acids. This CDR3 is CASSLMDGLNTEAFF. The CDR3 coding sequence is TGTGCCAGCTCACTAATGGACGGTCTGAACACTGAAGCTTTCTTT.

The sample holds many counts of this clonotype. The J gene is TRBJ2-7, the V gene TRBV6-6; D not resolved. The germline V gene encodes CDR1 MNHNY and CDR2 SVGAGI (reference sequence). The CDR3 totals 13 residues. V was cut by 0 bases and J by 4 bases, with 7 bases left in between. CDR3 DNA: TGTGCCAGCAGTTACTCAGGAAGATACGAGCAGTACTTC. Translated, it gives CASSYSGRYEQYF.

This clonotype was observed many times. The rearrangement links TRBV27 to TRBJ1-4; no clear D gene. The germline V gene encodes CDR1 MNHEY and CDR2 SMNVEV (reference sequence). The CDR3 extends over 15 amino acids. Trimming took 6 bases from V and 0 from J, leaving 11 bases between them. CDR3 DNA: TGTGCCAGCAGCCGACCCGGTGCAACTAATGAAAAACTGTTTTTT. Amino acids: CASSRPGATNEKLFF.

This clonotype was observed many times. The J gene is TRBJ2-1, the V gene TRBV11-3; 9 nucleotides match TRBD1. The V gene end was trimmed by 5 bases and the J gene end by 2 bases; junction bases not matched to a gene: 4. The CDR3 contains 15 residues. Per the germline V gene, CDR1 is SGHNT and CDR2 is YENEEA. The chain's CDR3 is CASSPRTGAYNEQFF. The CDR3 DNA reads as TGTGCCAGCAGCCCCCGGACAGGGGCCTACAATGAGCAGTTCTTC.

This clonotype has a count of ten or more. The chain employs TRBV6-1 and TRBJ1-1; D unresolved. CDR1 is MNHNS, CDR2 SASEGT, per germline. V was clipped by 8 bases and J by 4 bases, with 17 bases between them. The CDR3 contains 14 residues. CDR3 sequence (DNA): TGTGCCAGCGACCGGTCGGGTGGGAGCACTGAAGCTTTCTTT. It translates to CASDRSGGSTEAFF.

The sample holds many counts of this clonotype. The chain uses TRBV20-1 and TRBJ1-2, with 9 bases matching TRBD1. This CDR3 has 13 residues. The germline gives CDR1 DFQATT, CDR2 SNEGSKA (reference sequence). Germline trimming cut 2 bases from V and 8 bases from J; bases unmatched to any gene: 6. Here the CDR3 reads CSARRDRVVGYTF. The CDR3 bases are TGCAGTGCTAGAAGGGACAGGGTCGTCGGCTACACCTTC.

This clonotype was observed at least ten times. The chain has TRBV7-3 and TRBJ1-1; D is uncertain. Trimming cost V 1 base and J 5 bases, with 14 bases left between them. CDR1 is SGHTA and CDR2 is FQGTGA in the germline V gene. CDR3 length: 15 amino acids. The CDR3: CASSLMQKGGTEAFF. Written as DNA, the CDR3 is TGTGCCAGCAGCTTAATGCAAAAGGGAGGGACTGAAGCTTTCTTT.

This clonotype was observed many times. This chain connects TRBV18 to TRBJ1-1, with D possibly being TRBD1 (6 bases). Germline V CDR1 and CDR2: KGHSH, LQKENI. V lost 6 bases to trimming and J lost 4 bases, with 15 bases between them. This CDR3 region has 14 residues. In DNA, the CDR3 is TGTGCCAGCTCGGTTGGAGGGGGGAGCACTGAAGCTTTCTTT. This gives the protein CASSVGGGSTEAFF.

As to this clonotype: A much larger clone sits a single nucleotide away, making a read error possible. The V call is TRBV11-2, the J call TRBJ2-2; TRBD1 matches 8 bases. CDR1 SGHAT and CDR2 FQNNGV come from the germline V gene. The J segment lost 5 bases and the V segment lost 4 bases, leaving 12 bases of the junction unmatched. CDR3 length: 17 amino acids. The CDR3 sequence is CASSSVRGTGGTGELFF. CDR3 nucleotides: TGTGCCAGCAGCTCAGTCCGGGGGACAGGTGGGACCGGGGAGCTGTTTTTT.

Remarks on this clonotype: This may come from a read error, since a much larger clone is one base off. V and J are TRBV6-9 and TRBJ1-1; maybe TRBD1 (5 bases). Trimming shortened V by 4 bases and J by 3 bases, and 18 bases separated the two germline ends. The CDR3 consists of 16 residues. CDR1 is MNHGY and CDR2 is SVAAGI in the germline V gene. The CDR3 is CASSSPGRRLDTEAFF. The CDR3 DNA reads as TGTGCCAGCAGTTCGCCGGGGCGGCGGTTGGACACTGAAGCTTTCTTT.

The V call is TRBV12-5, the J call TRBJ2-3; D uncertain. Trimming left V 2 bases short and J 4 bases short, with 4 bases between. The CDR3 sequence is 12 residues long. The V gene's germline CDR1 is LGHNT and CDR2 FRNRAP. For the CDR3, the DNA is TGTGCTAGTGGTTTGAATGCAGATACGCAGTATTTT. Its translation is CASGLNADTQYF.

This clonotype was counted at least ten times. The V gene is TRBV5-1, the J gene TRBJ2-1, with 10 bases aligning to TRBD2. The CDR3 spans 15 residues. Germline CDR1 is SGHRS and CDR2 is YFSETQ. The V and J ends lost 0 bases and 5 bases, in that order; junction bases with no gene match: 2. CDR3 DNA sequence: TGCGCCAGCAGCTTGGTCACTAGCGGGAACAATGAGCAGTTCTTC. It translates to CASSLVTSGNNEQFF.

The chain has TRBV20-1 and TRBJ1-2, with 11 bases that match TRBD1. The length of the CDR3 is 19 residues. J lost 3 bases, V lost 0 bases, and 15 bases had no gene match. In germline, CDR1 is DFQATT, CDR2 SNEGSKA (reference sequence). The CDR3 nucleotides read TGCAGTGCTAGAGATCTCAAAGGTGGGGGGGGACAGGGGGACTATGGCTACACCTTC. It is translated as CSARDLKGGGGQGDYGYTF.

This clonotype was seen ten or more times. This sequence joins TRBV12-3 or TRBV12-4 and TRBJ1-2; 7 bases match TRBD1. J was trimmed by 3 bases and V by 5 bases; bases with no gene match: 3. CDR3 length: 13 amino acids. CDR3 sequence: CASSLTGDYGYTF. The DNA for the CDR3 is TGTGCCAGCAGTCTAACAGGGGACTATGGCTACACCTTC.

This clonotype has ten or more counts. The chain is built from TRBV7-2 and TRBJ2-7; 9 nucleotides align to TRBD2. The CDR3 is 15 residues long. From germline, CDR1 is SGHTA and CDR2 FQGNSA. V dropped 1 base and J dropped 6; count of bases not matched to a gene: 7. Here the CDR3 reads CASSLGRGRAVEQYV. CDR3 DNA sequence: TGTGCCAGCAGCTTAGGTCGCGGGAGGGCCGTCGAGCAGTACGTC.